Listed below are T cell receptor beta chains from one sample, sequenced in a study of blood T cell repertoires in COVID-19. Method: immunoSEQ multiplex PCR; TCRdb's copy keeps in-frame clones and lacks some. The sample records 230,000 or so clones, approximately 80% being singletons. The sample taken for sequencing was peripheral blood. Every receptor here comes from a woman of 80 years or more with COVID-19, enrolled during active disease. Both conserved end residues are part of each CDR3. D genes are given only for firm matches. Clone size is shown for a subset of rows, as once, few, many or a class of expanded clone.

V gene	J gene	clone size	D gene	CDR3 length	CDR3 DNA	CDR3 protein
TRBV19	TRBJ1-5	.	TRBD1	17	TGTGCCAGTAGTCTTTGGCGGACAGGGGCGTCCAATCAGCCCCAGCATTTT	CASSLWRTGASNQPQHF
TRBV5-1	TRBJ2-2	few	.	15	TGCGCCAGCAGCTTGTCAACTAGCAGGACCGGGGAGCTGTTTTTT	CASSLSTSRTGELFF
TRBV7-2	TRBJ2-7	few	TRBD2	15	TGTGCCAGCAGCTTCCTCGGGACTAGCGGCTACGAGCAGTACTTC	CASSFLGTSGYEQYF
TRBV12-3/TRBV12-4	TRBJ1-1	.	.	11	TGTGCCAGCAGCTTGCGGGATGAAGCTTTCTTT	CASSLRDEAFF
TRBV18	TRBJ2-7	.	TRBD1	14	TGTGCCAGCTCACCGGGACAGGGGGTCTACGAGCAGTACTTC	CASSPGQGVYEQYF
TRBV7-3	TRBJ1-6	once	TRBD1	14	TGTGCCAGCAGCGCCCGACAGGGTGCGGGGACCCTCCACTTT	CASSARQGAGTLHF
TRBV19	TRBJ1-5	.	TRBD1	17	TGTGCCAGTAGCGGGACAGGGGGAGTTCCTAGCAATCAGCCCCAGCATTTT	CASSGTGGVPSNQPQHF
TRBV6-5	TRBJ2-7	once	.	11	TGTGCCGGGCAGATCTCCTACGAGCAGTACTTC	CAGQISYEQYF
TRBV6-5	TRBJ1-3	.	.	14	TGTGCCAGCACGACCGGAGGGTTAGGAAACACCATATATTTT	CASTTGGLGNTIYF
TRBV5-1	TRBJ2-7	.	.	14	TGCGCCAGCGCCGCAGGGCCCCCTTCCTACGAGCAGTACTTC	CASAAGPPSYEQYF
TRBV7-8	TRBJ2-7	few	TRBD2	16	TGTGCCAGCAGCTGGGTGGTGGGGGGGATCTCCTACGAGCAGTACTTC	CASSWVVGGISYEQYF
TRBV4-2	TRBJ1-2	few	TRBD1	15	TGTGCCAGCAGTCAAAGTATTCAGGGGGCCTATGGCTACACCTTC	CASSQSIQGAYGYTF
TRBV30	TRBJ2-7	.	TRBD1	13	TGTGCCTGGGGGGACAGGGGAATTGGGGAGCAGTACTTC	CAWGDRGIGEQYF
TRBV11-2	TRBJ1-6	.	.	16	TGTGCCAGCAGCGGAGGAGGGTGGTCCTATAATTCACCCCTCCACTTT	CASSGGGWSYNSPLHF
TRBV6-5	TRBJ2-5	.	TRBD2	12	TGTGCCAGCGGGGGGGGACGGGAGACCCAGTACTTC	CASGGGRETQYF